The sequence of this TCR beta chain was determined in a study of control samples from healthy donors and cancer patients. V gave up 6 bases and J gave up 2 bases; unmatched junction bases: 2. There are 14 residues in the CDR3. The germline CDR1 and CDR2 sequences are MNHEY and SVGAGI. Assay: immunoSEQ multiplex PCR; the TCRdb copy retains only in-frame clones and omits some. In the table there are under 150,000 clones, more than 70% of which are singletons. Specimen: blood. This clonotype was obtained from a man in his forties or fifties in good health. V is TRBV6-5 and J is TRBJ1-5; 9 bases line up with TRBD1. The CDR3 is CASRRTGGNQPQHF. Here the CDR3 DNA reads TGTGCCAGCAGAAGGACAGGGGGCAATCAGCCCCAGCATTTT.